This T cell receptor (beta chain) was profiled in a study of blood T cell repertoires in COVID-19. As for the study in general: Some COVID-19 samples were acute and others convalescent; all came from the United States, Italy and Spain. T cells, B-cell-depleted T cells, or PBMCs provided the cDNA or gDNA that served as material.

In the authors' methods: Amplification of reference gene primers provided the estimated nucleated cell counts. Method: immunoSEQ multiplex PCR; TCRdb's copy keeps in-frame clones and lacks some. D and trimming were read from the DNA, whereas the V and J calls and clone size are those reported in that table. The profile shows roughly 190,000 clones, 70% to 90% of them singletons. The sample holds one count of this clone. The sequencing sample was made of peripheral blood. This receptor was taken from a man aged 55 to 70 with active or convalescent COVID-19.

This chain's CDR3 is CASSPQGAEQYF. The CDR3 coding sequence is TGTGCCAGCTCACCTCAGGGGGCCGAGCAGTACTTC. The chain joins TRBV18 to TRBJ2-7, with 8 bases identical to TRBD1. CDR1 KGHSH and CDR2 LQKENI come from the germline V gene. The CDR3 length is 12 residues. Trimming took 3 bases from V and 6 from J; bases not matched to a gene: 1. The full variable domain, its missing parts supplied by reference TRBV18 and TRBJ2-7, is NAGVMQNPRHLVRRRGQEARLRCSPMKGHSHVYWYRQLPEEGLKFMVYLQKENIIDESGMPKERFSAEFPKEGPSILRIQQVVRGDSAAYFCASSPQGAEQYFGPGTRLTVT.